This record looks at one T cell receptor beta chain sequence and its context. This CDR3 region has 17 residues. V trimming: 4 bases; J trimming: 0 bases; junction bases outside the gene matches: 8. Per the germline V gene, CDR1 is SGHNT and CDR2 is YYREEE (reference sequence). The method was immunoSEQ multiplex PCR; TCRdb's version includes in-frame clones alone and lacks a portion of them. The sample holds 78,000 or so clones, approximately 86% seen once. This sample was included in a study of OX40 agonist ivuxolimab in advanced cancers. This clonotype was sampled from an adult with an advanced solid tumor such as melanoma, head and neck, liver or kidney cancer. This sequence joins TRBV5-4 and TRBJ1-1; the match to TRBD1 covers 11 bases. Source: CD4+ or CD8+ T cells sorted from blood, taken in a trial of the OX40 agonist ivuxolimab. The CDR3 loop is CASSVGQGAFMNTEAFF. CDR3 coding DNA: TGTGCCAGCAGCGTAGGACAGGGGGCTTTTATGAACACTGAAGCTTTCTTT. The whole variable domain, filled in from reference TRBV5-4 and TRBJ1-1, reads ETGVTQSPTHLIKTRGQQVTLRCSSQSGHNTVSWYQQALGQGPQFIFQYYREEENGRGNFPPRFSGLQFPNYSSELNVNALELDDSALYLCASSVGQGAFMNTEAFFGQGTRLTVV.